The TCR beta chain under discussion was sequenced for a study of blood T cell repertoires in COVID-19. About the research overall: From the United States, Italy and Spain came samples of acute and convalescent COVID-19.

In the study's own analysis: From reference gene primer amplification, estimates of nucleated cell counts were derived. Only in-frame clones appear in the TCRdb table, and some are missing; sequencing was by immunoSEQ multiplex PCR. V, J and clone size were drawn from that table, and D and trimming were deduced from the DNA. The sample has around 170,000 clones, more than 70% seen once; the top ten hold approximately 4%. The source material was peripheral blood. The sequence was obtained from a woman under 40 with acute or convalescent COVID-19.

The CDR3 sequence is CASSKLAGFYEQYF. In DNA, the CDR3 is TGTGCCAGCAGTAAACTAGCGGGATTCTACGAGCAGTACTTC. This rearrangement joins TRBV27 to TRBJ2-7; 10 nucleotides line up with TRBD2. The germline gives CDR1 MNHEY, CDR2 SMNVEV (reference sequence). Trimming cost V 5 bases and J 3 bases; bases outside gene matches: 4. The CDR3 runs 14 residues.